In this sample, the clone carrying this T cell receptor (beta chain) turned up a few times. The data stem from a study of CD8 T cells in ankylosing spondylitis. V shed 0 bases and J shed 2 bases, with 9 bases lying between them. Germline values: CDR1 SGHRS, CDR2 YFSETQ. CDR3 length: 15 amino acids. Making use of molecular barcodes, quantitative 5'-RACE generated TCR beta libraries. TCRdb independently ran MiXCR on the 5' RACE reads; one entry per CDR3 protein. The sample shows tens of thousands of distinct CDR3 sequences, 11% of them seen only once. The sequence was collected from a male donor with ankylosing spondylitis or in good health (not recorded which). Sequencing was carried out using blood, either unsorted or a sorted T cell fraction (not recorded which). The rearrangement uses TRBV5-1 and TRBJ2-1; no clear D gene. The CDR3, as DNA: TGCGCCAGCAGCTTGGTGTTCCGTCCCTACAATGAGCAGTTCTTC. It translates to CASSLVFRPYNEQFF.